The next 10 T cell receptor beta chains were all read from a single sample in a study of shared clonotypes between healthy human individuals. Profiling relied on immunoSEQ multiplex PCR, and the TCRdb table lists in-frame clones only, not all of them. The sample lists around 1.4 million clones, just under 99% occurring once. The sequenced sample consisted of naive CD4+ T cells sorted from blood. Subset indicated: CD45RA+ positively selected. These receptors all come from a man aged 25 to 40 in good health.

The chain is built from TRBV7-2 and TRBJ2-3, with 12 nucleotides matching TRBD2. Germline V gene data show CDR1 as SGHTA and CDR2 as FQGNSA. Trimming at V came to 5 bases and at J to 4 bases, leaving 10 bases not matched to a gene. The CDR3 length is 17 residues. CDR3 sequence reads: CASSPLAGGPRADTQYF. CDR3 DNA sequence: TGTGCCAGCAGCCCCCTAGCGGGAGGGCCCCGCGCAGATACGCAGTATTTT.

The CDR3 DNA sequence: TGTGCCAGCAGTCACAACACCGGGACAGGCAACACCGGGGAGCTGTTTTTT. This encodes CASSHNTGTGNTGELFF. This chain joins TRBV7-9 and TRBJ2-2; 8 nucleotides agree with TRBD1. V gave up 6 bases and J gave up 2 bases; unmatched junction bases: 11. Germline V gene data show CDR1 as SEHNR and CDR2 as FQNEAQ (reference sequence). The CDR3 spans 17 residues.

The chain recombines TRBV5-6 with TRBJ1-2, with D possibly TRBD1 on 5 matching bases. V was shortened by 0 bases and J by 8 bases, with 8 bases between the two germline ends. From germline, CDR1 is SGHDT and CDR2 YYEEEE. This CDR3 has 12 amino acids. The CDR3: CASSLVRGGYTF. For the CDR3, the DNA is TGTGCCAGCAGCTTGGTCCGGGGCGGCTACACCTTC.

J is TRBJ2-7 and V is TRBV21-1. TRBV21-1 is given as a pseudogene. The CDR3 length is 13 residues. The CDR3 is CASSRIDRLEQYF. The CDR3 DNA reads TGTGCCAGCAGCCGGATAGATCGTCTGGAGCAGTACTTC.

As regards this clone: The sample carries other DNA sequences with the same CDR3. The chain is built from TRBV6-5 and TRBJ1-1; D remains unclear. CDR3 length: 13 amino acids. V was trimmed by 3 bases and J by 1 base, leaving 6 bases between them. Germline CDR1 and CDR2: MNHEY and SVGAGI. CDR3 sequence: CASSYGGNTEAFF. The DNA for the CDR3 is TGTGCCAGCAGTTATGGCGGGAACACTGAAGCTTTCTTT.

The chain uses TRBV29-1 and TRBJ1-2, with a tentative D call TRBD1 (6 bases). V was cut by 7 bases and J by 8 bases, with 11 bases left in between. This CDR3 is built from 10 residues. Germline CDR1 SQVTM, CDR2 ANQGSEA. CDR3 nucleotide sequence: TGCAGCGCCGAGGGGGAAGGCTACACCTTC. Protein: CSAEGEGYTF.

The V call is TRBV30, the J call TRBJ1-4; D possibly corresponds to TRBD1 (6 bases). The CDR3 runs to 14 residues. The V gene lost 7 bases and the J gene lost 0 bases, with 12 bases spanning the gap. Germline loops: CDR1 GTSNPN, CDR2 SVGIG (reference sequence). The CDR3 DNA reads TGTGCCTACCTACAGGGAGCAACTAATGAAAAACTGTTTTTT. It yields the protein CAYLQGATNEKLFF.

The chain uses TRBV9 and TRBJ2-3; no clear D. The length of the CDR3 is 14 residues. Trimming stripped 0 bases from V and 4 bases from J, with 9 bases between. The germline V gene has CDR1 SGDLS and CDR2 YYNGEE. The CDR3 DNA is TGTGCCAGCAGCGTAGGAGGCCGACCAGATACGCAGTATTTT. Its protein is CASSVGGRPDTQYF.

The CDR3 region has the DNA TGTGCCAGCAGTAGCAGCGGGAGGGAGCTGTTTTTT. Translating gives CASSSSGRELFF. The J gene is TRBJ2-2, the V gene TRBV2; 7 nucleotides agree with TRBD2. The germline gives CDR1 SNHLY, CDR2 FYNNEI. Trimming took 5 bases from V and 9 from J; bases not matched to a gene: 3. The CDR3 contains 12 residues.

DNA of the CDR3: TGCGCCAGCAAGTCAGGGGCCCCTCTCTATGGCTACACCTTC. Translated, it gives CASKSGAPLYGYTF. This chain connects TRBV4-1 to TRBJ1-2; perhaps TRBD1 as D (6 bases). The CDR3 contains 14 residues. CDR1 is MGHRA and CDR2 is YSYEKL in the germline V gene. The ends were cut back, 7 bases at V and 4 bases at J, with 16 bases in the middle.